This T cell receptor (beta chain) came from a study of OX40 agonist ivuxolimab in advanced cancers. Study-wide background: Patients in the trial were receiving intravenous ivuxolimab every 2 weeks, at doses of 0.01 to 10 mg/kg. Partial responses were observed in three patients, of whom one had hepatocellular carcinoma and two had cutaneous melanoma.

Remarks on this clone: Its antigen remains unidentified.

TCRdb's copy holds only in-frame clones and misses some; the assay was immunoSEQ multiplex PCR. The sample includes around 10,000 clones, about 90% seen only once; the top ten take over 10%. General study findings and limits: Among the lowest peripheral clonal expansion occurred in 0.1-3.0 mg/kg partial responders.

Sequenced here: CD4+ or CD8+ T cells sorted from blood, sampled in a trial of the OX40 agonist ivuxolimab. The origin of this receptor is an adult with an advanced solid tumor such as melanoma, head and neck, liver or kidney cancer.

The CDR3 spells CASSEEGGFYEQYF. CDR3 bases: TGTGCCAGCAGTGAAGAGGGGGGATTTTACGAGCAGTACTTC. The rearrangement links TRBV2 to TRBJ2-7; D is possibly TRBD1 or TRBD2 (6 bases each). Per germline, CDR1 SNHLY and CDR2 FYNNEI. The CDR3 is 14 amino acids. The V end lost 1 base, the J end lost 4 bases, and 11 bases lay between the germline ends.